This T cell receptor beta chain was sequenced during a study of early T cells in non-severe SARS-CoV-2 infection. The CDR3 contains 16 residues. The V gene's germline CDR1 is SGHRS and CDR2 YFSETQ. Trimming took 0 bases from V and 2 from J, leaving 13 bases between them. Each single cDNA molecule received a unique molecular identifier. Each CDR3 protein gets one entry after TCRdb re-called the 5' RACE reads with MiXCR. There are tens of thousands of distinct CDR3 sequences in the sample; more than 3.5% occur only once, and approximately 7.8% lies in the top ten. This clonotype was picked up many times. The antigen is unknown. Points from the study as a whole: Anti-spike CD8 responses were favored by VDJdb matching, which missed private and CD4 specificities.

The chain couples TRBV5-1 to TRBJ2-3; D uncertain. The sequenced sample consisted of whole blood. This TCR was recovered from an adult who was a healthcare worker with PCR-confirmed SARS-CoV-2 infection or an uninfected control (not recorded which). CDR3 loop: CASSLGRSTLTDTQYF. The CDR3 DNA follows: TGCGCCAGCAGCTTGGGACGGAGTACTCTCACAGATACGCAGTATTTT.